One sample yielded the 5 T cell receptor beta chains listed below, sequenced in a study of T cell changes during pregnancy in multiple sclerosis. Produced via immunoSEQ multiplex PCR; TCRdb's table is partial and in-frame only. The sample lists 35,000 to 50,000 clones; 85% to 95% were seen once. Here the sequenced sample was CD8+ T cells from peripheral blood mononuclear cells, taken in the third trimester of pregnancy. The receptors were gathered from a female donor with multiple sclerosis, enrolled in a pregnancy study.

The rearrangement uses TRBV28 and TRBJ2-7, with TRBD2 as a possible D gene (5 bases). Germline V CDR1 and CDR2: MDHEN, SYDVKM. CDR3 size: 14 residues. The V and J ends lost 8 bases and 4 bases respectively, with 18 bases between them. CDR3: CASHPRGLLYEQYF. For the CDR3, the DNA is TGTGCCAGCCACCCCCGGGGATTACTGTACGAGCAGTACTTC.

The chain uses TRBV6-6 and TRBJ2-7; 10 bases align to TRBD1. This CDR3 contains 12 residues. The germline V gene has CDR1 MNHNY and CDR2 SVGAGI (reference sequence). V dropped 11 bases and J dropped 4; count of bases not matched to a gene: 5. CDR3 in amino acids: CAGGDRGYEQYF. The CDR3, as DNA: TGTGCCGGGGGGGACAGGGGTTACGAGCAGTACTTC.

This clone was observed once. This chain connects TRBV14 to TRBJ2-7; D is ambiguous. Trimming shortened V by 2 bases and J by 1 base, and 9 bases separated the two germline ends. CDR3 length: 14 amino acids. CDR1 is SGHDN and CDR2 is FVKESK in the germline V gene. The CDR3 DNA follows: TGTGCCAGCAGCCAATTCGTAGAATCCTACGAGCAGTACTTC. This encodes CASSQFVESYEQYF.

The chain employs TRBV9 and TRBJ2-1; TRBD2 aligns across 7 bases. Germline trimming cut 0 bases from V and 3 bases from J; bases unmatched to any gene: 6. Per germline, CDR1 SGDLS and CDR2 YYNGEE. This CDR3 has 16 residues. The CDR3 spells CASSVVGGSIYNEQFF. CDR3 bases: TGTGCCAGCAGCGTAGTCGGCGGGAGTATCTACAATGAGCAGTTCTTC.

This clone counts as medium-sized (0.01 to 0.1%). The chain combines TRBV4-1 with TRBJ1-4, with 9 bases aligning to TRBD1. Trimming took 5 bases from V and 6 from J; bases not matched to a gene: 4. This CDR3 is built from 14 residues. Per the germline V gene, CDR1 is MGHRA and CDR2 is YSYEKL. The CDR3 DNA reads TGCGCCAGCAGCAAGAGACAGGGGGATGAAAAACTGTTTTTT. It codes for CASSKRQGDEKLFF.